This T cell receptor (beta chain) was identified during a study of T-cell reconstitution after alpha-beta-depleted transplantation in children. Preparation of the TCRbeta library was carried out with unique molecular identifiers. TCRdb passed the PCR reads through MiXCR, listing each CDR3 protein once. The sample holds about 500,000 distinct CDR3 sequences, 32% seen once. The CDR3 runs 15 residues. Trimming took off 5 bases at V and 6 bases at J, with 18 bases between the two ends. The source was PBMCs from the stem cell graft donor, collected from the stem cell graft. The J gene is TRBJ2-3, the V gene TRBV12-3 or TRBV12-4; D is undetermined. The TCR originated in a human donor who donated a stem cell graft to a child with aplastic anemia. The CDR3 region is CASSAILLLEDTQYF. CDR3 coding DNA: TGTGCCAGCAGTGCGATACTACTTCTAGAGGATACGCAGTATTTT.